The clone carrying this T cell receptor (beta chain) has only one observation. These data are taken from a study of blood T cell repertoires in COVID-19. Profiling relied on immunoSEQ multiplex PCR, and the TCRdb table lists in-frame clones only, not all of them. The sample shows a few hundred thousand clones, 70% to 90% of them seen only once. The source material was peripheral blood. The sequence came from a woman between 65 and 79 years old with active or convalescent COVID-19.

The CDR3 sequence: CASSPGARRLANVLTF. CDR3 DNA: TGTGCCAGCAGTCCAGGGGCCCGGAGGTTGGCCAACGTCCTGACTTTC. The rearrangement joins TRBV7-2 to TRBJ2-6, with a tentative D call TRBD1 (6 bases). Germline CDR1 SGHTA, CDR2 FQGNSA. The V gene lost 6 bases and the J gene lost 6 bases, with 18 bases spanning the gap. The CDR3 has 16 residues.